This T cell receptor beta chain derives from a study of T cell changes during pregnancy in multiple sclerosis. The CDR3 is 14 residues long. In germline, CDR1 is SGHDT, CDR2 YYEEEE. After removal of 2 bases from V and 3 bases from J, the junction contained 3 bases not matched to a gene. Profiled with immunoSEQ multiplex PCR; TCRdb holds only in-frame clones, not every one. The sample lists about 61,000 clones, approximately 91% seen once, with 1.5% to 2% in the top ten. This material consisted of peripheral blood, taken in the first trimester of pregnancy. This receptor was obtained from a female donor with multiple sclerosis, enrolled in a pregnancy study. The gene calls are TRBV5-6 and TRBJ2-7; 9 bases match TRBD1. This CDR3 reads CASSLGTGLYEQYF. For the CDR3, the DNA is TGTGCCAGCAGCTTAGGGACAGGGCTCTACGAGCAGTACTTC.